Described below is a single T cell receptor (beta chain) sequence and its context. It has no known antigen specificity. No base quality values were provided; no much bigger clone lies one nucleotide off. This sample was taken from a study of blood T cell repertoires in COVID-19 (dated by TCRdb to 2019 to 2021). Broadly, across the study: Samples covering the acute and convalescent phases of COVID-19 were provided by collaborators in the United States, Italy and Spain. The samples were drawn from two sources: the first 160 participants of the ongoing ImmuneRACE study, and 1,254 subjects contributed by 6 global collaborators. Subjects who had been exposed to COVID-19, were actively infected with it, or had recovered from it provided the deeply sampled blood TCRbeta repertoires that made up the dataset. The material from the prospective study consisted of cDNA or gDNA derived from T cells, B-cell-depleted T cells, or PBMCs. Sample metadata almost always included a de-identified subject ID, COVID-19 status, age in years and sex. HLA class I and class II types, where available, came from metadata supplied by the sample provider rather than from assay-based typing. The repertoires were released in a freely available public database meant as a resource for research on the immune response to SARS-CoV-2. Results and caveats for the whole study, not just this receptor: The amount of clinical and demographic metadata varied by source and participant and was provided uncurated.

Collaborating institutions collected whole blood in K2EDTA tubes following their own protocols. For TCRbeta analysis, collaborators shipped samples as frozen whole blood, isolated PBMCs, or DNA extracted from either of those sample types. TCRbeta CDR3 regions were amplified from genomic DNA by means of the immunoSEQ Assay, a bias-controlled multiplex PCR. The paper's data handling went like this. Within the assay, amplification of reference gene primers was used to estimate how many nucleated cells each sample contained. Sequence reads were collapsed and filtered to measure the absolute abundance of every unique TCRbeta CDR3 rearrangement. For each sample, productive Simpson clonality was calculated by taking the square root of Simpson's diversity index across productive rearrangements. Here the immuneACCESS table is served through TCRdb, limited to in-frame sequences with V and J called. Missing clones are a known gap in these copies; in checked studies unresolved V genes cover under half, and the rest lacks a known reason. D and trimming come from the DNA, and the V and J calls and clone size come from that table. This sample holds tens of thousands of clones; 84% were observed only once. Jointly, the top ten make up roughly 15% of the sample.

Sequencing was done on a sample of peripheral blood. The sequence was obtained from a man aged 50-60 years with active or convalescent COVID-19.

The CDR3 sequence is CASSLGQVRDEQFF. The nucleotide sequence reads as follows: TGTGCCAGTAGTCTCGGACAGGTCCGGGATGAGCAGTTCTTC. The chain is assembled from TRBV19 and TRBJ2-1; 7 nucleotides in the junction match TRBD1. Trimmed from V: 5 bases; trimmed from J: 8 bases; junction bases lacking a gene match: 9. For CDR1 and CDR2, the germline V gene (reference sequence) lists LNHDA and SQIVND. The CDR3 starts with the cysteine, ends with the phenylalanine, and has 14 residues. Only the CDR3 DNA is retained, 42 bases long and in frame from the first base.